This TCR beta chain was recorded in a study of OX40 agonist ivuxolimab in advanced cancers. If patients had autoimmune disease history or systemic immunosuppression, they were excluded. The assay was immunoSEQ multiplex PCR, and TCRdb's table has in-frame clones only and misses some. The table shows about 19,000 clones, with approximately 82% occurring only once. The CDR3 length is 15 residues. Germline CDR1 and CDR2: MNHEY and SVGAGI. The V and J ends lost 2 bases and 5 bases respectively, with 13 bases between them. This chain joins TRBV6-5 and TRBJ2-1; perhaps D is TRBD1 or TRBD2 (5 bases each). The sample was CD4+ or CD8+ T cells sorted from blood, taken in a trial of the OX40 agonist ivuxolimab. This TCR was recovered from an adult with an advanced solid tumor such as melanoma, head and neck, liver or kidney cancer. As DNA, the CDR3 is TGTGCCAGCAGTTACCCGGGCAGGGACCACAATGAGCAGTTCTTC. Protein: CASSYPGRDHNEQFF.